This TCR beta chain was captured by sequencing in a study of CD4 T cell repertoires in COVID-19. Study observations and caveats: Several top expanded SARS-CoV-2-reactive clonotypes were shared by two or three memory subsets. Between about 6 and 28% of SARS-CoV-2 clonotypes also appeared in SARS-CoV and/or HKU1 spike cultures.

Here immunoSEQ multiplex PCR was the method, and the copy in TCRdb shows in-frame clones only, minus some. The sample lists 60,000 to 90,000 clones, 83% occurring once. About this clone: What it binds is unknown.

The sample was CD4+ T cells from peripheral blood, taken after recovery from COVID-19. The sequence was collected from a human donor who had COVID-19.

The CDR3 loop is CASSQVGAGGDEQFF. CDR3 DNA: TGTGCCAGCAGCCAAGTTGGTGCAGGGGGCGATGAGCAGTTCTTC. The chain links TRBV3-1 (or the pseudogene TRBV3-2) to TRBJ2-1; 8 bases agree with TRBD1. Trimming at V came to 1 base and at J to 8 bases, leaving 7 bases not matched to a gene. Germline V gives CDR1 LGHDT, CDR2 YNNKEL (reference sequence). This CDR3 is built from 15 residues.